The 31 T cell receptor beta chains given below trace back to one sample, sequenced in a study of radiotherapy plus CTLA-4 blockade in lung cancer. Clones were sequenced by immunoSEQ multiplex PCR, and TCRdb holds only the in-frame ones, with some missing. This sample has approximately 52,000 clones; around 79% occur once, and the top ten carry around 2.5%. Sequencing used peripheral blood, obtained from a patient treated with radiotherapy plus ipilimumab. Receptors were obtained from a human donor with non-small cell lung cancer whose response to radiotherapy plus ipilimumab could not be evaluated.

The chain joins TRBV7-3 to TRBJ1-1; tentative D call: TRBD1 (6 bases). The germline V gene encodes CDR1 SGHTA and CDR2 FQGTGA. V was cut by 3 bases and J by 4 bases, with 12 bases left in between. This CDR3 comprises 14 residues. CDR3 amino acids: CASSFTGSSTEAFF. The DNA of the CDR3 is TGTGCCAGCAGCTTTACAGGGTCCAGCACTGAAGCTTTCTTT.

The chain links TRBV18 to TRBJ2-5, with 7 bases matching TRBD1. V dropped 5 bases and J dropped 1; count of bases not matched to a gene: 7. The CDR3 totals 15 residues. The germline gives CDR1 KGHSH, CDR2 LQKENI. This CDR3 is CASSISAGGQETQYF. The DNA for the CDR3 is TGTGCCAGCTCAATCTCGGCAGGGGGCCAAGAGACCCAGTACTTC.

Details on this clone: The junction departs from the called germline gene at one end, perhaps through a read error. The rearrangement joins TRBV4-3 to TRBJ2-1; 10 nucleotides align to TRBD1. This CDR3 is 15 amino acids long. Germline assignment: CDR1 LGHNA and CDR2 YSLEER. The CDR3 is CASSEDGGTGDEQFF. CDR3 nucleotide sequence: TGCGCCAGCAGCGAAGATGGTGGGACAGGGGATGAGCAGTTCTTC.

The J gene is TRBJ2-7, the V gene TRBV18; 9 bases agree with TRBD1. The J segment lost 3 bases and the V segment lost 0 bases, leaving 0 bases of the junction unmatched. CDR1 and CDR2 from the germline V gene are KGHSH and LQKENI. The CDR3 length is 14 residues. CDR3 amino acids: CASSPPTGGYEQYF. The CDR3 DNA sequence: TGTGCCAGCTCACCACCGACAGGGGGCTACGAGCAGTACTTC. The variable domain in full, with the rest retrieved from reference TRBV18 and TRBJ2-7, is NAGVMQNPRHLVRRRGQEARLRCSPMKGHSHVYWYRQLPEEGLKFMVYLQKENIIDESGMPKERFSAEFPKEGPSILRIQQVVRGDSAAYFCASSPPTGGYEQYFGPGTRLTVT.

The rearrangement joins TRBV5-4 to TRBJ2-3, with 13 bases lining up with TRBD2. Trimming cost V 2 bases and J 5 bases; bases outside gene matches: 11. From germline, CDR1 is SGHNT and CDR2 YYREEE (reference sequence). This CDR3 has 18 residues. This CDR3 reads CASSFGLAGARGGDTQYF. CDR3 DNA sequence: TGTGCCAGCAGCTTCGGACTAGCGGGGGCCCGGGGTGGAGATACGCAGTATTTT.

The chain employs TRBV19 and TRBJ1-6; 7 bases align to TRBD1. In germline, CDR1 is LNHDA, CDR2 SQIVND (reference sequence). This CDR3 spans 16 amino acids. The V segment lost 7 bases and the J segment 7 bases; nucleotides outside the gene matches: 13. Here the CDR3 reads CASTTGTTRMNSPLHF. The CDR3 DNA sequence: TGTGCCAGTACGACAGGGACCACCCGTATGAATTCACCCCTCCACTTT. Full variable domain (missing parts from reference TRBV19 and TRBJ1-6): DGGITQSPKYLFRKEGQNVTLSCEQNLNHDAMYWYRQDPGQGLRLIYYSQIVNDFQKGDIAEGYSVSREKKESFPLTVTSAQKNPTAFYLCASTTGTTRMNSPLHFGNGTRLTVT.

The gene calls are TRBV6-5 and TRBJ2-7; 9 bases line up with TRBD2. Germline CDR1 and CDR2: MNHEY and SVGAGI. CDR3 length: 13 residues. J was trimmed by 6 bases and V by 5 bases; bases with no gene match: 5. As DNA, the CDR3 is TGTGCCAGCAGTCGGCGGGGGGGTCCCGAGCAGTACTTC. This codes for CASSRRGGPEQYF.

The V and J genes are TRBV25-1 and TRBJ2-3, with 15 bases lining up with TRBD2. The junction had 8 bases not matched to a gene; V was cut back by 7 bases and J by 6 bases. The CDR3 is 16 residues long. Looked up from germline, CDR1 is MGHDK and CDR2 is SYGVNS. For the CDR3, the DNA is TGTGCCAGCACCCCGGGCGGGACTAGCGGGGGGGATACGCAGTATTTT. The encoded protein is CASTPGGTSGGDTQYF. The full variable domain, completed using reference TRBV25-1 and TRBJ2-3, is EADIYQTPRYLVIGTGKKITLECSQTMGHDKMYWYQQDPGMELHLIHYSYGVNSTEKGDLSSESTVSRIRTEHFPLTLESARPSHTSQYLCASTPGGTSGGDTQYFGPGTRLTVL.

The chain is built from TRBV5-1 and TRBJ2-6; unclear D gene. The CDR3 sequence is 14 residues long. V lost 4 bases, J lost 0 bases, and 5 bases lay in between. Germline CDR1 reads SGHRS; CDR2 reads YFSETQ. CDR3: CASSLSSGANVLTF. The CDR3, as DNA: TGCGCCAGCAGCCTGAGCTCTGGGGCCAACGTCCTGACTTTC.

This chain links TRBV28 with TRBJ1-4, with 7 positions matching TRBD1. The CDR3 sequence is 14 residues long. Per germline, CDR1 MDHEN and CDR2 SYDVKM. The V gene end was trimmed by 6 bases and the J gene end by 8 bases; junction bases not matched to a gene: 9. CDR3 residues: CASSKGQMKEKLFF. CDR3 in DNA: TGTGCCAGCAGCAAGGGACAGATGAAGGAAAAACTGTTTTTT. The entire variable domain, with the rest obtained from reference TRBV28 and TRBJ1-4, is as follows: DVKVTQSSRYLVKRTGEKVFLECVQDMDHENMFWYRQDPGLGLRLIYFSYDVKMKEKGDIPEGYSVSREKKERFSLILESASTNQTSMYLCASSKGQMKEKLFFGSGTQLSVL.

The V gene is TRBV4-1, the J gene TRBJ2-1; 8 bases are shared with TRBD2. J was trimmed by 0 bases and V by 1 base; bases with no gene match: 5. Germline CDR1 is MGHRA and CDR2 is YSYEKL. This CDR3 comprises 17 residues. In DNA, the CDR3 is TGCGCCAGCAGCCAAGTCGGGGGGGGAATCTCCTACAATGAGCAGTTCTTC. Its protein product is CASSQVGGGISYNEQFF.

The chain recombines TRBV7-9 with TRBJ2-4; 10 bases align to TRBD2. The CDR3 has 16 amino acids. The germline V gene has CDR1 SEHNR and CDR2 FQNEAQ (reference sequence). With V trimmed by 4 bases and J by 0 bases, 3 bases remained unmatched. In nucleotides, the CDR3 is TGTGCCAGCAGCTCGGGACTAGCGTTAGCCAAAAACATTCAGTACTTC. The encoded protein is CASSSGLALAKNIQYF. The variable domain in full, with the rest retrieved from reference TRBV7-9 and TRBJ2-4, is DTGVSQNPRHKITKRGQNVTFRCDPISEHNRLYWYRQTLGQGPEFLTYFQNEAQLEKSRLLSDRFSAERPKGSFSTLEIQRTEQGDSAMYLCASSSGLALAKNIQYFGAGTRLSVL.

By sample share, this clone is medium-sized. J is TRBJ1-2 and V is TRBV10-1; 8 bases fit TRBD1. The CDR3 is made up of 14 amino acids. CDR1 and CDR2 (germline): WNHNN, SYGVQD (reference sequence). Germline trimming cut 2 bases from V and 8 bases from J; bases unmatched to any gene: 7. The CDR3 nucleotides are TGCGCCAGCAGTGAGGCAGGGGGCGCGAGGGGCTACACCTTC. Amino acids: CASSEAGGARGYTF.

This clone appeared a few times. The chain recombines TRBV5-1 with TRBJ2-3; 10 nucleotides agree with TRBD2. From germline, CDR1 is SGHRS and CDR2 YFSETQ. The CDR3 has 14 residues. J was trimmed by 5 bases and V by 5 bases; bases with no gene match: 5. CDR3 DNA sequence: TGCGCCAGCAGTAAATCTAGCGGGGGAGATACGCAGTATTTT. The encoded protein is CASSKSSGGDTQYF.

In DNA form, the CDR3 reads TGTGCCTGGAGTAAACAGGGGACCAGCAATCAGCCCCAGCATTTT. This gives the protein CAWSKQGTSNQPQHF. The chain couples TRBV30 to TRBJ1-5; TRBD1 agrees at 7 bases. The CDR3 has 15 residues. Germline values: CDR1 GTSNPN, CDR2 SVGIG (reference sequence). Germline trimming cut 2 bases from V and 1 base from J; bases unmatched to any gene: 5.

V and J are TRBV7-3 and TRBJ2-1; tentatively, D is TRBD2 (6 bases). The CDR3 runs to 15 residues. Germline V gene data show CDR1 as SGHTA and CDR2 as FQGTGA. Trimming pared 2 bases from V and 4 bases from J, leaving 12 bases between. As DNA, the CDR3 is TGTGCCAGCAGCTTAGCGGCTAGCGCATACAATGAGCAGTTCTTC. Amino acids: CASSLAASAYNEQFF.

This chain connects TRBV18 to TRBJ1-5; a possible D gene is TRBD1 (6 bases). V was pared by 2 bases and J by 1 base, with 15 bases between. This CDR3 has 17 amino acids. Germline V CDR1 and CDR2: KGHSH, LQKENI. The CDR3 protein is CASSPGSYTGSNQPQHF. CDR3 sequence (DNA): TGTGCCAGCTCACCAGGCAGCTACACAGGGAGCAATCAGCCCCAGCATTTT.

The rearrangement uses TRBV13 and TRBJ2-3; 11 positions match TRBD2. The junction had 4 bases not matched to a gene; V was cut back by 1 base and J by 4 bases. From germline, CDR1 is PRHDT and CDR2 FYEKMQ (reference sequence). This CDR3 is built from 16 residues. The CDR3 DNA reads TGTGCCAGCAGCTTAGAGACTAGCGGGGAGTCAGATACGCAGTATTTT. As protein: CASSLETSGESDTQYF. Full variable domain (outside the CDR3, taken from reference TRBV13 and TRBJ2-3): AAGVIQSPRHLIKEKRETATLKCYPIPRHDTVYWYQQGPGQDPQFLISFYEKMQSDKGSIPDRFSAQQFSDYHSELNMSSLELGDSALYFCASSLETSGESDTQYFGPGTRLTVL.

The CDR3 sequence is CASSLLAGGSGANVLTF. In nucleotides, the CDR3 is TGCGCCAGCAGCTTGCTAGCGGGGGGCTCTGGGGCCAACGTCCTGACTTTC. This chain connects TRBV5-1 to TRBJ2-6, with 11 bases matching TRBD2. With V trimmed by 1 base and J by 0 bases, 0 bases remained unmatched. CDR3 length equals 17 residues. Germline CDR1 and CDR2: SGHRS and YFSETQ.

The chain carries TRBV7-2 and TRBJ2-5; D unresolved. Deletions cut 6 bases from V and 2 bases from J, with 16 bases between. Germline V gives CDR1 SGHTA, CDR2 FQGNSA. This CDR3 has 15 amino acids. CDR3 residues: CASSPSNALQETQYF. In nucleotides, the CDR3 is TGTGCCAGCAGTCCGTCGAACGCTCTACAAGAGACCCAGTACTTC.

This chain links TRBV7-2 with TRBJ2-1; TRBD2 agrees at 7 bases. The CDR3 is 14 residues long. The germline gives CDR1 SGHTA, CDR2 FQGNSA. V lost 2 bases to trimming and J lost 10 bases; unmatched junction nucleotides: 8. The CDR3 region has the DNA TGTGCCAGCAGCTTACCCCTGGGGAGGGAGGAGCAGTTCTTC. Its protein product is CASSLPLGREEQFF.

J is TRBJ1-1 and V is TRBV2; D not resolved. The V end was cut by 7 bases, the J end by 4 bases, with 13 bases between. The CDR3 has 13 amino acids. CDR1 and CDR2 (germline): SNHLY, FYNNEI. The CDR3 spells CASIEEVGTEAFF. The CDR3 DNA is TGTGCCAGCATCGAGGAAGTGGGCACTGAAGCTTTCTTT. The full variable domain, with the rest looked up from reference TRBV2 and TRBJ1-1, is EPEVTQTPSHQVTQMGQEVILRCVPISNHLYFYWYRQILGQKVEFLVSFYNNEISEKSEIFDDQFSVERPDGSNFTLKIRSTKLEDSAMYFCASIEEVGTEAFFGQGTRLTVV.

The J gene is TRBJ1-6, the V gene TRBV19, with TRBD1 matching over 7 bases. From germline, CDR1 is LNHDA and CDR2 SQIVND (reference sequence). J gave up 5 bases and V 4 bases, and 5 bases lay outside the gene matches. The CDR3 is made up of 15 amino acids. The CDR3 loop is CASSTSGQDNSPLHF. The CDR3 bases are TGTGCCAGTAGTACCTCTGGACAGGATAATTCACCCCTCCACTTT.

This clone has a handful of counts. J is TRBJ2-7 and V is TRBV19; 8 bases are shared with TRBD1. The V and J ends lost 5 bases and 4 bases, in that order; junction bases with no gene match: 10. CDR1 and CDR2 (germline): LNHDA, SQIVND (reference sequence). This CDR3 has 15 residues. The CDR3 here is CASSDGTGPGYEQYF. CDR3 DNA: TGTGCCAGTAGTGACGGGACAGGCCCAGGATACGAGCAGTACTTC.

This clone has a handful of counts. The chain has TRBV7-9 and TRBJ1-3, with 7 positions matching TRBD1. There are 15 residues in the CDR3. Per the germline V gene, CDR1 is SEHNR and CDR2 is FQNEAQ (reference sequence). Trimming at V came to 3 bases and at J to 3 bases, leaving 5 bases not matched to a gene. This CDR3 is CASSFHDRVGNTIYF. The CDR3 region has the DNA TGTGCCAGCAGCTTTCACGACAGGGTTGGAAACACCATATATTTT.

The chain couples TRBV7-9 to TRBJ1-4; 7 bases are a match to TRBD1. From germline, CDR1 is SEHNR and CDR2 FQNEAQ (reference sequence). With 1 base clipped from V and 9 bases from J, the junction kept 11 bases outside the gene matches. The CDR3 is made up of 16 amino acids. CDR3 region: CASSLVTGSVVQKLFF. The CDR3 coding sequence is TGTGCCAGCAGCTTAGTGACAGGGTCGGTCGTCCAAAAACTGTTTTTT.

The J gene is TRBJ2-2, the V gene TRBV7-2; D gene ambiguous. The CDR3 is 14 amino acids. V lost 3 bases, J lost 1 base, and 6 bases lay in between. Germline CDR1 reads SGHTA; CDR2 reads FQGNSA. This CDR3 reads CASSFSRNTGELFF. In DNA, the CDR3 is TGTGCCAGCAGCTTCTCCAGGAACACCGGGGAGCTGTTTTTT. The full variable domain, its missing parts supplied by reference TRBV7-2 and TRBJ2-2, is GAGVSQSPSNKVTEKGKDVELRCDPISGHTALYWYRQSLGQGLEFLIYFQGNSAPDKSGLPSDRFSAERTGGSVSTLTIQRTQQEDSAVYLCASSFSRNTGELFFGEGSRLTVL.

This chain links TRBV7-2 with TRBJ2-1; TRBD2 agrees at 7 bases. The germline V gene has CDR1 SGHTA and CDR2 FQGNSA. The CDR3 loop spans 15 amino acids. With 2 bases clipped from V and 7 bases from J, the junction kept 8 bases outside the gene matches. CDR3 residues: CASSLLREGRNEQFF. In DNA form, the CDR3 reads TGTGCCAGCAGCTTATTAAGGGAGGGTAGGAATGAGCAGTTCTTC.

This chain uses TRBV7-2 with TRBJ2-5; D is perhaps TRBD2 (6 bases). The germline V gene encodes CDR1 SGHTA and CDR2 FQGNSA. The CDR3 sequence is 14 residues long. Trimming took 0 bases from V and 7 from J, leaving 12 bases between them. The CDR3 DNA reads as TGTGCCAGCAGCTTAGCAGGCATCGGGGGGACCCAGTACTTC. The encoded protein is CASSLAGIGGTQYF.

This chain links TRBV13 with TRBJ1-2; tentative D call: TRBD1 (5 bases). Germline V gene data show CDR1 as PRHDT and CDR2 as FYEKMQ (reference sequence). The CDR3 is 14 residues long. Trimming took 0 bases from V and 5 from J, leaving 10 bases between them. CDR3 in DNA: TGTGCCAGCAGCTTAGGTACAGGCGCTTATGGCTACACCTTC. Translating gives CASSLGTGAYGYTF.

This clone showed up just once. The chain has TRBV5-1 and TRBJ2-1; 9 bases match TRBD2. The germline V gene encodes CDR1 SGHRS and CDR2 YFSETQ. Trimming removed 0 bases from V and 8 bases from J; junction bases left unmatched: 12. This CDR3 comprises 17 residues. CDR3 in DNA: TGCGCCAGCAGCTTGGAGATGGCGGGGGGGCCATGGTATGAGCAGTTCTTC. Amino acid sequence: CASSLEMAGGPWYEQFF.